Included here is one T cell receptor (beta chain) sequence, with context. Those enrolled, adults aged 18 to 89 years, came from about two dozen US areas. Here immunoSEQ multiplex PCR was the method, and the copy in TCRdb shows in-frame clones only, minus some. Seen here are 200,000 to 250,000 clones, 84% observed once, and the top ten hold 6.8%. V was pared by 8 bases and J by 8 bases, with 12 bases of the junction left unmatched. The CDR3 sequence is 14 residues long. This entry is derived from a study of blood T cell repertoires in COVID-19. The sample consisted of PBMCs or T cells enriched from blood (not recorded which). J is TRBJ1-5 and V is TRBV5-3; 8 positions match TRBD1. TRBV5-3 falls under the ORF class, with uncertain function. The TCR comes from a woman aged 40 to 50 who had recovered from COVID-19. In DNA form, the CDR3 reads TGTGCCAGGGGGGACCAGGGGGCGGTTGAGCCCCAGCATTTT. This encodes CARGDQGAVEPQHF.